The rows below give T cell receptor beta chains drawn from one sample of a study of T cells in Graves' hyperthyroidism and ophthalmopathy. Each CDR3 protein is one row after TCRdb ran MiXCR on the multiplex PCR reads. Here the sample spans approximately 640,000 distinct CDR3 sequences, 15% to 20% being singletons. The sequencing input was blood. These receptor sequences come from a woman between 25 and 40 years old with Graves' hyperthyroidism. Both conserved end residues are part of each CDR3. The D gene is left open where the match is weak. Size tells how often a clone was seen (once, few, many) or the class of an expanded clone, and some rows leave it out.

d_gene: NA
j_gene: TRBJ1-1
v_gene: TRBV11-1
abundance: many
CDR3nt: TGTGCCAGCAGTCCCGACCCGCGAGGTGAAGCTTTCTTT
CDR3aa: CASSPDPRGEAFF

d_gene: NA
j_gene: TRBJ1-2
v_gene: TRBV9
abundance: NA
CDR3nt: TGTGCCAGCAGCGTAGGCGAGGTTTACTATGGCTACACCTTC
CDR3aa: CASSVGEVYYGYTF

d_gene: NA
j_gene: TRBJ2-7
v_gene: TRBV6-2/TRBV6-3
abundance: many
CDR3nt: TGTGCCAGCAGTCGCGGGACCTTGGGCTACGAGCAGTACTTC
CDR3aa: CASSRGTLGYEQYF

d_gene: TRBD1
j_gene: TRBJ1-5
v_gene: TRBV28
abundance: many
CDR3nt: TGTGCCAGCAGAGGACAGGCCCTAGGGCCCCAGCATTTT
CDR3aa: CASRGQALGPQHF

d_gene: NA
j_gene: TRBJ2-7
v_gene: TRBV14
abundance: NA
CDR3nt: TGTGCCAGCAGCCAAGATCGTTGGGCTAGTGGGATTTACGAGCAGTACTTC
CDR3aa: CASSQDRWASGIYEQYF

d_gene: NA
j_gene: TRBJ2-7
v_gene: TRBV20-1
abundance: few
CDR3nt: TGCAGTGCCGTCCTTCCGACCTCCTACGAGCAGTACTTC
CDR3aa: CSAVLPTSYEQYF

d_gene: TRBD2
j_gene: TRBJ2-1
v_gene: TRBV7-2
abundance: many
CDR3nt: TGTGCCAGCAGCTTCCGACTAGCGGGAGGGCCAGTTCAGTTCTTC
CDR3aa: CASSFRLAGGPVQFF

d_gene: NA
j_gene: TRBJ2-2
v_gene: TRBV7-3
abundance: NA
CDR3nt: TGTGCCAGCAGCTCCCGTAGTGGCGTGGGCGGGGAGCTGTTTTTT
CDR3aa: CASSSRSGVGGELFF

d_gene: TRBD1
j_gene: TRBJ1-4
v_gene: TRBV28
abundance: NA
CDR3nt: TGTGCCAGCAGTTTATTCAGGGGGCCTGAAAAACTGTTTTTT
CDR3aa: CASSLFRGPEKLFF

d_gene: NA
j_gene: TRBJ2-1
v_gene: TRBV6-1
abundance: many
CDR3nt: TGTGCCAGCAGTTTAGATCGAGGGCCCTCAAATGAGCAGTTCTTC
CDR3aa: CASSLDRGPSNEQFF

d_gene: TRBD1
j_gene: TRBJ2-2
v_gene: TRBV7-2
abundance: NA
CDR3nt: TGTGCCAGCAGTTGGACAGGGATCGGGGAGCTGTTTTTT
CDR3aa: CASSWTGIGELFF

d_gene: NA
j_gene: TRBJ2-4
v_gene: TRBV20-1
abundance: few
CDR3nt: TGCAGTGCCGTTAGGGGAGAAGAGGACATTCAGTACTTC
CDR3aa: CSAVRGEEDIQYF

d_gene: NA
j_gene: TRBJ2-1
v_gene: TRBV5-1
abundance: few
CDR3nt: TGCGCCAGCAGCTTGGACTTACTAGCTACCCTTGGGACCAATGAGCAGTTCTTC
CDR3aa: CASSLDLLATLGTNEQFF

d_gene: NA
j_gene: TRBJ2-2
v_gene: TRBV30
abundance: NA
CDR3nt: TGTGCCTGGAAGAAAGGCGGGGAGCTGTTTTTT
CDR3aa: CAWKKGGELFF

d_gene: NA
j_gene: TRBJ1-5
v_gene: TRBV28
abundance: NA
CDR3nt: TGTGCCAGCAGTGAGGATGTGAGGCCCCAGCATTTT
CDR3aa: CASSEDVRPQHF

d_gene: TRBD2
j_gene: TRBJ2-7
v_gene: TRBV20-1
abundance: many
CDR3nt: TGCAGTGCTAGTAGGGGGACTAGCGGCGGCGAGCAGTACTTC
CDR3aa: CSASRGTSGGEQYF

d_gene: TRBD1
j_gene: TRBJ1-5
v_gene: TRBV28
abundance: many
CDR3nt: TGTGCCAGCAGATCAACCCAGGGACAGTATAGCAATCAGCCCCAGCATTTT
CDR3aa: CASRSTQGQYSNQPQHF

d_gene: TRBD2
j_gene: TRBJ2-1
v_gene: TRBV28
abundance: NA
CDR3nt: TGTGCCAGCAGTTGGAGTCTAGCGGGAAACGGGGAGCAGTTCTTC
CDR3aa: CASSWSLAGNGEQFF

d_gene: NA
j_gene: TRBJ1-2
v_gene: TRBV6-5
abundance: many
CDR3nt: TGTGCCAGCAGTTATGGCAGTTTAACTTATGGCTACACCTTC
CDR3aa: CASSYGSLTYGYTF

d_gene: TRBD1
j_gene: TRBJ2-5
v_gene: TRBV20-1
abundance: many
CDR3nt: TGCAGTGCGAAACCGGGACAGGGGTTACCGACCCAGTACTTC
CDR3aa: CSAKPGQGLPTQYF